This record concerns one TCR beta chain sequence. Its matching antigen is unknown. The data were taken from a study of T cell responses to AZD1222 COVID-19 vaccine. The protocol was immunoSEQ multiplex PCR, while the TCRdb copy is restricted to in-frame clones and leaves out a portion. In the table there are roughly 160,000 clones, just under 95% of which are singletons. General study findings and limits: Spike was spanned by vaccine-associated CD4 TCRs, with dominance at 160-218 and 743-854. Seropositive at baseline were only six AZD1222 recipients. Nearly half of spike-specific TCRs reportedly target variant regions that are unmutated in the B.1.351 and B.1.1.7 variants.

Germline CDR1 reads LGHDT; CDR2 reads YNNKEL (reference sequence). V lost 0 bases to trimming and J lost 5 bases, with 16 bases between them. The CDR3 extends over 16 amino acids. This TCR was sampled from an adult in good health. Sequenced here: peripheral blood, sampled on day 0 of AZD1222 vaccination. The chain combines TRBV3-1 (or the pseudogene TRBV3-2) with TRBJ1-1; TRBD1 might be the D (6 bases). In DNA form, the CDR3 reads TGTGCCAGCAGCCAAGATTTGGGCAGGGGAGAAACTGAAGCTTTCTTT. Translation: CASSQDLGRGETEAFF.